The present T cell receptor beta chain was sequenced within a study of T-cell reconstitution after alpha-beta-depleted transplantation in children. The CDR3 totals 17 residues. The germline V and J ends were trimmed by 1 base and 3 bases, with 18 bases remaining between them. Per germline, CDR1 LGHNA and CDR2 YNFKEQ. Library preparation (for TCRbeta) was performed with unique molecular identifiers. Each CDR3 protein gets one entry after TCRdb re-called the PCR reads with MiXCR. The sample includes around 230,000 distinct CDR3 sequences, roughly 18% of them seen just once. A note on this clonotype: Its matching antigen is unknown.

Whole-study findings and limits: T cells produced anew were the main source of T-cell counts and diversity one year after transplant.

The input for sequencing was PBMCs, mostly from graft donor cells, taken 360 days after TCRalphabeta/CD19-depleted stem cell transplant. The chain has TRBV4-2 and TRBJ1-1; a possible D gene is TRBD1 (5 bases). This clonotype originated in a male patient aged 2-9 years who had a stem cell transplant for acute lymphoblastic leukemia, so the T cells may come from the graft donor. The CDR3 protein is CASSQADSSRWHTEAFF. The CDR3 DNA is TGTGCCAGCAGCCAAGCTGACAGTAGCCGGTGGCACACTGAAGCTTTCTTT.